This T cell receptor beta chain is from a study of blood T cell repertoires in COVID-19. Study in general: The origin of the acute and convalescent COVID-19 samples was the United States, Italy and Spain. The analysed material was cDNA or gDNA that came from T cells, B-cell-depleted T cells, or PBMCs.

Measured with immunoSEQ multiplex PCR; TCRdb has only the in-frame clones, and not every one. The sample includes around 92,000 clones, 89% of them seen just once. V lost 6 bases and J 0 bases, leaving 19 bases between the germline ends. Germline loops: CDR1 SGHDT, CDR2 YYEEEE. CDR3 size: 18 residues. The sequenced material came from peripheral blood. The chain couples TRBV5-6 to TRBJ2-6; TRBD2 might be the D (5 bases). The sequence came from a woman aged 80 or over with active COVID-19. In nucleotides, the CDR3 is TGTGCCAGCAACACCCGCCGGGATCGGGGCTCTGGGGCCAACGTCCTGACTTTC. The encoded protein is CASNTRRDRGSGANVLTF.